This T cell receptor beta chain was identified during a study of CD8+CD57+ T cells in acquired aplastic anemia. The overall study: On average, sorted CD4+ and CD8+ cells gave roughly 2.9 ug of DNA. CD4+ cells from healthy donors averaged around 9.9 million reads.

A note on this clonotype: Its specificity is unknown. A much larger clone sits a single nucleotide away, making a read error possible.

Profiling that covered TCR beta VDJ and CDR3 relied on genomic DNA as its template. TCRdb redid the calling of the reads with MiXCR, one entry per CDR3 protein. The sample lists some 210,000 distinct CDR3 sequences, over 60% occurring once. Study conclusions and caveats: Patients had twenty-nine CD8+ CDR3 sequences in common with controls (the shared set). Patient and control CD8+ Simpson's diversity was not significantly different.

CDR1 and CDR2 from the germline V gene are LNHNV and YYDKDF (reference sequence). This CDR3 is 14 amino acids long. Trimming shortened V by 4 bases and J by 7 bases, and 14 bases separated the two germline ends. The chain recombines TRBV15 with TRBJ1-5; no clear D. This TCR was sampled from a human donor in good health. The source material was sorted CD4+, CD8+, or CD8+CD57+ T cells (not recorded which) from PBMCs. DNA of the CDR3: TGTGCCACCAGCAAAGGGTCCCCCGGGCAGCCCCAGCATTTT. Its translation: CATSKGSPGQPQHF.